Below, one TCR beta chain is given with its context. This record belongs to a study of blood T cell repertoires in COVID-19. In the original analysis: Estimation of nucleated cell counts was performed using reference gene primer amplification. Libraries were prepared by immunoSEQ multiplex PCR; TCRdb keeps only in-frame clonotypes and omits some of them. V, J and clone size are those of that table, while D and trimming were read from the DNA. The data contain 400,000 to 450,000 clones, approximately 92% of them singletons. Participants were aged 18 to 89 years, lived in 20 to 30 US areas, and enrolled virtually. All recovered Cohort 3 donors got two negative PCRs, got clearance, or saw symptom resolution. Trimming removed 5 bases at V and 4 bases at J, with 9 bases between. The CDR3 length is 13 residues. Germline V gene sequence: CDR1 KGHSH, CDR2 LQKENI.

The sample consisted of PBMCs or T cells enriched from blood (not recorded which). This sequence was found in a man younger than 40 who had recovered from COVID-19. The chain carries TRBV18 and TRBJ1-5; D uncertain. CDR3 region: CASSSGNNQPQHF. Written as DNA, the CDR3 is TGTGCCAGCTCATCAGGTAATAATCAGCCCCAGCATTTT.